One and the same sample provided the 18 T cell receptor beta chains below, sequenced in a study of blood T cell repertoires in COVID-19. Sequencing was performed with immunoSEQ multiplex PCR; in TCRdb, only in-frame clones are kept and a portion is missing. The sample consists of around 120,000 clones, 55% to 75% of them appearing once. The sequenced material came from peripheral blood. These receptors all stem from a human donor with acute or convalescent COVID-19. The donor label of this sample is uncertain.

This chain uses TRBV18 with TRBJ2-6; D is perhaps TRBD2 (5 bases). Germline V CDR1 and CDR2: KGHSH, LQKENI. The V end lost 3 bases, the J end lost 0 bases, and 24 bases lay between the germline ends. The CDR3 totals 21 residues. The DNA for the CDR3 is TGTGCCAGCTCACCGGAGGCGGGTGGTGGAAGAGGACGCTCTGGGGCCAACGTCCTGACTTTC. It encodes CASSPEAGGGRGRSGANVLTF.

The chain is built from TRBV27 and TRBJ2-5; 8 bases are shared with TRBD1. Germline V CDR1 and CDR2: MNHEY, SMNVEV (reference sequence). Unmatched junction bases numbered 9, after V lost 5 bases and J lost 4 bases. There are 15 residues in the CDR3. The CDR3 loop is CASSPRWTGRETQYF. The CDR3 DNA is TGTGCCAGCAGTCCTAGGTGGACAGGGCGAGAGACCCAGTACTTC.

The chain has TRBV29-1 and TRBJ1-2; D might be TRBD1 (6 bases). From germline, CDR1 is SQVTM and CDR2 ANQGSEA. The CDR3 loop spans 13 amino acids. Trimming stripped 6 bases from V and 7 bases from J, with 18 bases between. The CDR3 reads CSVVTGSISGYTF. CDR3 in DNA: TGCAGCGTAGTAACAGGGTCGATATCTGGCTACACCTTC.

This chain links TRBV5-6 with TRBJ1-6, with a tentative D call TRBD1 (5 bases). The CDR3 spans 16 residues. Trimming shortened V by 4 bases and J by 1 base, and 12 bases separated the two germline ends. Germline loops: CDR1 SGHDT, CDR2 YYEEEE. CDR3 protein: CASSIRQWSYNSPLHF. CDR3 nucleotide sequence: TGTGCCAGCAGCATAAGACAGTGGTCCTATAATTCACCCCTCCACTTT.

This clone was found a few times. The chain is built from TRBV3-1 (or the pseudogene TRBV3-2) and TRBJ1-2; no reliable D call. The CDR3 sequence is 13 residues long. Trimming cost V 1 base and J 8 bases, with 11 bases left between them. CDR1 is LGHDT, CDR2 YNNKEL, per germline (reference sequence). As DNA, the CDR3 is TGTGCCAGCAGCCAAGGAGGAGCTAGAGGCTACACCTTC. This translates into CASSQGGARGYTF.

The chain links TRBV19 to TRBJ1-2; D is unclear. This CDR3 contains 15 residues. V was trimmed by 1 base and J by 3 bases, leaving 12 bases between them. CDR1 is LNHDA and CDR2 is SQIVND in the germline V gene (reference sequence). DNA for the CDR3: TGTGCCAGTAGTATAGCTCCGGGAGGTGACTATGGCTACACCTTC. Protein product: CASSIAPGGDYGYTF.

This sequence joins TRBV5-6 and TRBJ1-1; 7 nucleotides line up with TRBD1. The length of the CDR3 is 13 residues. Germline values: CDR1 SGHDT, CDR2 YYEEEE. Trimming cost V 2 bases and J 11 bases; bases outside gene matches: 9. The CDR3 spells CASSFADRTLAFF. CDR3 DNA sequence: TGTGCCAGCAGCTTCGCGGACAGGACCCTGGCTTTCTTT.

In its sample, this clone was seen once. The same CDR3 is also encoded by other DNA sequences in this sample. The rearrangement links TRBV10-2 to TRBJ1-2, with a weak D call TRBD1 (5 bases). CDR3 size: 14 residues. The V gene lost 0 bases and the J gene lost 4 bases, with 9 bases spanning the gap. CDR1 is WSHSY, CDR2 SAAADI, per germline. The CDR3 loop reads CASSESGGAYGYTF. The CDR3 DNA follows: TGCGCCAGCAGTGAGTCAGGAGGGGCCTATGGCTACACCTTC.

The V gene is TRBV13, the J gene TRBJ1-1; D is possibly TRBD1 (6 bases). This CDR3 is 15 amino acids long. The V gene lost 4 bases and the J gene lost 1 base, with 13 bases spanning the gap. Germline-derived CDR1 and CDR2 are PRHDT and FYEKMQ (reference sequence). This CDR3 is CASSSTRGPNTEAFF. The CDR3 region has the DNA TGTGCCAGCAGCTCAACCAGGGGCCCGAACACTGAAGCTTTCTTT.

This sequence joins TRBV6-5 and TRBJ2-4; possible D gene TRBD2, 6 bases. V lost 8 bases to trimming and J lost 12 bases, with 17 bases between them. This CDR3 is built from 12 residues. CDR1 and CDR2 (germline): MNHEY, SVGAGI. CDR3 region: CASYDRQEGQYF. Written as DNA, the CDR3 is TGTGCCAGCTACGACCGCCAGGAGGGTCAGTACTTC.

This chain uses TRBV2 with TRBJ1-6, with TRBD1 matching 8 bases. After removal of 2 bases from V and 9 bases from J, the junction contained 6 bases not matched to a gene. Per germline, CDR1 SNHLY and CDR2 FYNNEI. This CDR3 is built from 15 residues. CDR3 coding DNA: TGTGCCAGCAGTGAAACAGGGGGGTATGGTTCACCCCTCCACTTT. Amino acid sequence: CASSETGGYGSPLHF. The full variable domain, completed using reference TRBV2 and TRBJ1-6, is EPEVTQTPSHQVTQMGQEVILRCVPISNHLYFYWYRQILGQKVEFLVSFYNNEISEKSEIFDDQFSVERPDGSNFTLKIRSTKLEDSAMYFCASSETGGYGSPLHFGNGTRLTVT.

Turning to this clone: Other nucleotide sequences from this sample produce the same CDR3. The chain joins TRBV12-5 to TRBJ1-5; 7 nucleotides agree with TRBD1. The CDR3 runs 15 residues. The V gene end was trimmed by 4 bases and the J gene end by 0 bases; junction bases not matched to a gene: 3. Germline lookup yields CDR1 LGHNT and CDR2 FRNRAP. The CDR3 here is CASGSGQVSNQPQHF. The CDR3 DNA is TGTGCTAGTGGTTCCGGACAGGTTAGCAATCAGCCCCAGCATTTT.

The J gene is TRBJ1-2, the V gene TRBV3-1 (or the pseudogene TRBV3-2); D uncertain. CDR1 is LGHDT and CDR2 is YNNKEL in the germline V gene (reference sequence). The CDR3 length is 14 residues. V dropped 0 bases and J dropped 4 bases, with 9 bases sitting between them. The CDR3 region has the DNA TGTGCCAGCAGCCAAGATACCGGGTCCTATGGCTACACCTTC. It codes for CASSQDTGSYGYTF.

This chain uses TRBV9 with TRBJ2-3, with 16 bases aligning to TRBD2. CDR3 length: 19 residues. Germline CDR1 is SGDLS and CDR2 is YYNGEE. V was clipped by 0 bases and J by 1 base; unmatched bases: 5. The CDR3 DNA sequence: TGTGCCAGCAGCGTAGAGGGACTAGCGGGGGGGCTGGGCACAGATACGCAGTATTTT. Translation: CASSVEGLAGGLGTDTQYF. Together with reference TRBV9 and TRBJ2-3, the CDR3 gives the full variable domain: DSGVTQTPKHLITATGQRVTLRCSPRSGDLSVYWYQQSLDQGLQFLIQYYNGEERAKGNILERFSAQQFPDLHSELNLSSLELGDSALYFCASSVEGLAGGLGTDTQYFGPGTRLTVL.

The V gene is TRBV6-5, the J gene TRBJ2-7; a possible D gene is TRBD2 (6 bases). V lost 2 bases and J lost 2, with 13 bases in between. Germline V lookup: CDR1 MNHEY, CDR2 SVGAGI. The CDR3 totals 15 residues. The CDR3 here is CASSYIGTGTYEQYF. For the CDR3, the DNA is TGTGCCAGCAGTTACATTGGGACTGGAACCTACGAGCAGTACTTC.

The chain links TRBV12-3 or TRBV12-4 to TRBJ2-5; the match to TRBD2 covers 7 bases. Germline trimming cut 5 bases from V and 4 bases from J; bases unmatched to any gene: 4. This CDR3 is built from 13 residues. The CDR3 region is CASSIRLAETQYF. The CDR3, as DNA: TGTGCCAGCAGTATCCGACTAGCAGAGACCCAGTACTTC.

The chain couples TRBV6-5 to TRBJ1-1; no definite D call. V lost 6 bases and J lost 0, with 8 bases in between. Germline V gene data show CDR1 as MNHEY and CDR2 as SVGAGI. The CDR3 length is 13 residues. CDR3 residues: CASRAFMNTEAFF. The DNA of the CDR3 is TGTGCCAGCAGGGCCTTCATGAACACTGAAGCTTTCTTT.

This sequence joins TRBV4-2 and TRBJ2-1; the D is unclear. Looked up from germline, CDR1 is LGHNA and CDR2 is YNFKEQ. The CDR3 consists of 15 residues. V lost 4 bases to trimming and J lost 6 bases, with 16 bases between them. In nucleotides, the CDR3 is TGTGCCAGCAGCCTACGTCCGGTTACAGCCAATGAGCAGTTCTTC. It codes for CASSLRPVTANEQFF.